This is a list of T cell receptor beta chains from one sample in a study of T cells after yellow fever vaccination. TCRdb re-called the 5' RACE reads through MiXCR, storing one row per CDR3 protein. The table has under 300,000 distinct CDR3 sequences, 6.9% seen once. Sequenced material: CD4+ T cells sorted from PBMCs, taken 15 days after the yellow fever booster vaccination. The receptor source for this set is a man aged 25 to 45 who received the YFV17D yellow fever vaccine. CDR3s include the opening cysteine and the closing phenylalanine or tryptophan. Each record gives: clone size, D gene, V gene, J gene, CDR3 protein, CDR3 DNA. A D gene is named only where the DNA matches it firmly. Rows may omit the clone size; those that give it use once, few, many or a size class.

many	-	TRBV19	TRBJ1-5	CASSMVYVGNQPQHF	TGTGCCAGTAGTATGGTTTACGTCGGCAATCAGCCCCAGCATTTT
many	-	TRBV7-2	TRBJ2-5	CASSPRREETQYF	TGTGCCAGCAGCCCCCGGAGGGAAGAGACCCAGTACTTC
many	-	TRBV5-1	TRBJ2-1	CASSEGMSYNEQFF	TGCGCCAGCAGTGAAGGAATGTCCTACAATGAGCAGTTCTTC
-	TRBD2	TRBV14	TRBJ2-2	CASSRTSGSFTGELFF	TGTGCCAGCAGCCGGACTAGCGGGAGTTTTACCGGGGAGCTGTTTTTT
once	-	TRBV19	TRBJ2-2	CASRTPAFWELFF	TGTGCCAGTAGGACTCCCGCTTTCTGGGAGCTGTTTTTT
few	-	TRBV7-6	TRBJ2-5	CASSPGPLETQYF	TGTGCCAGCAGCCCCGGTCCCTTGGAGACCCAGTACTTC
-	TRBD1	TRBV29-1	TRBJ2-2	CSAGQATSKTGELFF	TGCAGCGCAGGACAGGCTACATCCAAAACCGGGGAGCTGTTTTTT
few	-	TRBV15	TRBJ1-1	CATSRGGGKSTEAFF	TGTGCCACCAGCAGAGGGGGGGGGAAATCCACTGAAGCTTTCTTT
-	TRBD2	TRBV20-1	TRBJ2-1	CSASWLAGGGNEQFF	TGCAGTGCTAGCTGGCTAGCGGGGGGGGGGAATGAGCAGTTCTTC
few	-	TRBV10-2	TRBJ2-5	CASRNRVQETQYF	TGCGCCAGCAGAAACAGAGTACAAGAGACCCAGTACTTC
many	-	TRBV5-5	TRBJ2-5	CASSTGLGETQYF	TGTGCCAGTAGTACCGGGTTGGGAGAGACCCAGTACTTC
-	-	TRBV28	TRBJ2-5	CASSFTQYFSQYF	TGTGCCAGCAGTTTTACCCAATACTTCTCCCAGTACTTC
-	-	TRBV4-3	TRBJ1-4	CASSQAAGMARANEKLFF	TGCGCCAGCAGCCAAGCGGCGGGAATGGCTAGGGCTAATGAAAAACTGTTTTTT
-	TRBD1	TRBV5-1	TRBJ1-1	CASSLRQGQGAEAFF	TGCGCCAGCAGCTTAAGACAGGGGCAGGGGGCTGAAGCTTTCTTT
few	-	TRBV7-8	TRBJ2-3	CASSIQAGDTQYF	TGTGCCAGCAGTATACAAGCGGGAGATACGCAGTATTTT
-	-	TRBV12-3/TRBV12-4	TRBJ1-1	CASSLSSTEAFF	TGTGCCAGCAGTCTATCTTCCACTGAAGCTTTCTTT
-	-	TRBV5-1	TRBJ2-7	CASSADRYEQYF	TGCGCCAGCAGCGCGGACAGATACGAGCAGTACTTC
many	-	TRBV6-5	TRBJ2-7	CASSYSSSSYEQYF	TGTGCCAGCAGTTACTCCAGCTCGTCCTACGAGCAGTACTTC
many	TRBD2	TRBV4-3	TRBJ2-1	CASSQDIGGRTYNEQFF	TGCGCCAGCAGCCAAGATATCGGGGGGAGAACCTACAATGAGCAGTTCTTC
few	TRBD1	TRBV4-3	TRBJ2-7	CASSQDLDRGSPYEQYF	TGCGCCAGCAGCCAAGATTTGGACAGGGGGTCTCCCTACGAGCAGTACTTC
few	TRBD2	TRBV20-1	TRBJ2-7	CSAPTSGGPYEQYF	TGCAGTGCCCCGACTAGCGGGGGACCCTACGAGCAGTACTTC
few	-	TRBV28	TRBJ2-2	CASTPGGSGGTGELFF	TGTGCCAGCACCCCAGGGGGTTCAGGGGGGACCGGGGAGCTGTTTTTT
many	-	TRBV18	TRBJ2-7	CASSPDLGISYEQYF	TGTGCCAGCTCACCAGATTTGGGGATCTCCTACGAGCAGTACTTC
-	TRBD2	TRBV15	TRBJ2-3	CATSTTSGTDTQYF	TGTGCCACCAGCACGACTAGCGGCACAGATACGCAGTATTTT
-	-	TRBV10-3	TRBJ2-2	CAISEWNTGELFF	TGTGCCATCAGTGAGTGGAACACCGGGGAGCTGTTTTTT
few	-	TRBV10-3	TRBJ1-1	CAIGLISRGEAFF	TGTGCCATCGGTTTGATCTCACGCGGGGAAGCTTTCTTT
-	TRBD1	TRBV20-1	TRBJ1-4	CSARDGQGAFLEKLFF	TGCAGTGCTAGAGACGGACAGGGGGCTTTTTTGGAAAAACTGTTTTTT
many	-	TRBV20-1	TRBJ1-2	CSPTQTDNYGYTF	TGCAGCCCAACTCAGACAGACAACTATGGCTACACCTTC
-	TRBD2	TRBV5-1	TRBJ2-7	CASNRWAGATSYEQYF	TGCGCCAGCAATCGGTGGGCGGGAGCTACATCGTACGAGCAGTACTTC
many	-	TRBV7-2	TRBJ2-7	CASSSNPRGGIYEQYF	TGTGCCAGCAGCTCCAACCCCAGAGGCGGGATCTACGAGCAGTACTTC
few	TRBD2	TRBV6-1	TRBJ2-5	CASKGLAGSSGETQYF	TGTGCCAGCAAGGGACTAGCGGGATCGAGTGGGGAGACCCAGTACTTC
few	TRBD2	TRBV19	TRBJ2-1	CASSGIAGDEQFF	TGTGCCAGTAGTGGGATAGCGGGAGATGAGCAGTTCTTC
few	TRBD2	TRBV7-2	TRBJ2-1	CASSSRLAGGSYNEQFF	TGTGCCAGCAGCTCGAGACTAGCGGGAGGCTCCTACAATGAGCAGTTCTTC
many	-	TRBV5-5	TRBJ2-3	CASSLRVYGTDTQYF	TGTGCCAGCAGCTTGAGGGTCTACGGCACAGATACGCAGTATTTT
few	-	TRBV6-1	TRBJ2-5	CASSVWDGDQGF	TGTGCCAGCAGTGTCTGGGACGGCGATCAGGGCTTC
many	TRBD2	TRBV6-2/TRBV6-3	TRBJ2-4	CASSYLSGRAKNIQYF	TGTGCCAGCAGTTATCTTAGCGGGCGAGCCAAAAACATTCAGTACTTC
-	TRBD1	TRBV7-2	TRBJ2-1	CASSRETGGFNEQFF	TGTGCCAGCAGCCGGGAGACAGGGGGCTTCAATGAGCAGTTCTTC
few	-	TRBV7-2	TRBJ2-7	CASSPGRLQLVF	TGTGCCAGCAGCCCCGGACGGCTCCAATTGGTGTTC
many	-	TRBV4-2	TRBJ2-3	CASSPLRGERDSVDTQYF	TGTGCCAGCAGCCCCTTAAGGGGGGAGCGGGACTCGGTAGATACGCAGTATTTT
many	-	TRBV4-3	TRBJ1-1	CASSQVADLTEAFF	TGCGCCAGCAGCCAAGTTGCAGACCTCACTGAAGCTTTCTTT